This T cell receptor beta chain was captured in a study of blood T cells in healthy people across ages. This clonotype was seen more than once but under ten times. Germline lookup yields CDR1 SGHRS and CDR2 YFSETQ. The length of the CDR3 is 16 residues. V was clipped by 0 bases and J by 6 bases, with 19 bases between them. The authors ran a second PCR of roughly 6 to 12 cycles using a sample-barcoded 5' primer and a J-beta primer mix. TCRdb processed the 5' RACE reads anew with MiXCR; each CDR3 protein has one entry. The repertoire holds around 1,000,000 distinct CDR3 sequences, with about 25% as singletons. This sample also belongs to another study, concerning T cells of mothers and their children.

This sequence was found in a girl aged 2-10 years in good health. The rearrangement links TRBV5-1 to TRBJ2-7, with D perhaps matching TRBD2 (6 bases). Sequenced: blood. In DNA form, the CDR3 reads TGCGCCAGCAGCTTGGAGTACGGGACTGGGAAGGGCGAGCAGTACTTC. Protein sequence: CASSLEYGTGKGEQYF.